This T cell receptor (beta chain) was captured in a study of blood T cell repertoires in COVID-19 (dated by TCRdb to about 2020). A note on the overall study: Samples covering the acute and convalescent phases of COVID-19 were provided by collaborators in the United States, Italy and Spain. The material from the prospective study consisted of cDNA or gDNA derived from T cells, B-cell-depleted T cells, or PBMCs. The repertoires were made available in a free public database intended to serve as a resource for research on the immune response to SARS-CoV-2. Subjects who had been exposed to COVID-19, were actively infected with it, or had recovered from it provided the deeply sampled blood TCRbeta repertoires that made up the dataset. Where available, HLA class I and class II types were taken from metadata supplied by the sample provider and were not determined by assay-based typing. A de-identified subject ID, COVID-19 status, age in years and sex were almost always included in the sample metadata. Samples were obtained from the ongoing ImmuneRACE study (first 160 participants) and from 1,254 subjects provided by 6 global collaborators.

The immunoSEQ Assay, a bias-controlled multiplex PCR, was used to amplify TCRbeta CDR3 regions from genomic DNA. As for the authors' bioinformatics: The number of nucleated cells in each sample was estimated by amplification of reference gene primers within the assay. To quantify the absolute abundance of each unique TCRbeta CDR3 rearrangement, sequence reads were collapsed and filtered. For each sample, productive Simpson clonality was calculated as the square root of Simpson's diversity index over productive rearrangements. In TCRdb, the immuneACCESS table is reduced to in-frame sequences with V and J assigned. These tables do not hold every clone; where another copy was compared, an unresolved V gene accounts for under half, and the others remain unexplained. The V and J calls and the clone size are those of that table, but D and trimming were determined from the DNA. This sample has under 200,000 clones in its table, and roughly 85% of those were observed once. Of the sample, 0.8% to 1.2% is held by the ten largest clones.

The germline V gene specifies MRHNA as CDR1 and SNTAGT as CDR2. V lost 5 bases and J lost 5 bases, and the count of bases not matched to a germline gene is 4. Counted from cysteine to phenylalanine, this CDR3 has 13 amino acids. CDR3 DNA only is kept here, 39 bases in frame from base 1. The paper as a whole reports these results and caveats: How much clinical and demographic metadata was included differed by source and by participant, and the metadata was provided uncurated.

As for this clone: Its antigen is not yet known. Qualities for individual bases were not recorded, and no much larger clone is one base off.

The collaborating institutions used their own protocols to collect whole blood in K2EDTA tubes. For TCRbeta analysis, collaborators shipped samples in one of three forms: frozen whole blood, isolated PBMCs, or DNA extracted from either of those sample types. The receptor's source is a man in his forties with acute or convalescent COVID-19. The V and J genes are TRBV6-4 and TRBJ1-2; 8 central bases correspond to TRBD1. Sequencing was performed on peripheral blood. The CDR3 sequence is CASSLRQGYGYTF. The DNA sequence is given as TGTGCCAGCAGTCTACGACAGGGGTATGGCTACACCTTC.